This T cell receptor (beta chain) is drawn from a study of cytomegalovirus exposure and HLA in healthy donors (dated by TCRdb to about 2017). About the investigation overall: In an earlier analysis of some 550 of the donors, 276 Gb of sequence data and 90 million to 120 million unique TCR beta sequences from 150 million to 200 million T cells were reported. A later analysis re-analyzed previously published TCR beta repertoires from roughly 600 donors and added high-resolution HLA genotyping to study TCR occurrence patterns. Around 300 gigabases of sequencing data and approximately 85 million unique TCR sequences were included in an early release covering several hundred HLA-typed donors. The T cell repertoires of some 700 subjects were profiled by immunosequencing and related to cytomegalovirus serostatus. To predict cytomegalovirus infection status, the study combined high-throughput TCR immunosequencing, statistical association of individual TCRs with disease status, and machine learning. Alongside the repertoire data, information on donor age, sex, ethnicity and CMV serostatus was compiled. Rather than drawing on any new phenotypic data, the later analysis identified candidate immune exposures from TCR beta sequences and the way those sequences occurred across donors. The number of typed donors differed by locus: roughly 629-640 for A, B, C, DRB1 and DQB1; roughly 510 for DQA1; 606 for DPA1; and about 470 for DPB1. Across 300 to 400 genotyped donors of the cohort, an average of roughly 250,000 unique TCR beta nucleotide sequences per donor were sequenced, and approximately 17% of those sequences were non-productive. In addition to the first cohort of 500 to 850 subjects, a separate validation cohort of 100 to 150 different subjects was used. Every repertoire in the discovery cohort had been generated on one and the same sequencing platform. The aim of the study was to test whether cataloging public T cell receptors could identify signatures of past pathogen exposure. Both class I and class II loci were covered by HLA typing, at four-digit resolution. Roughly 5 DR-DQ haplotypes were handled as single units for association and clustering, since linkage in the cohort was strong. In an earlier analysis of 587 of the donors, high-throughput TCR beta sequencing was used to judge whether each TCR beta V gene segment behaved as functional or pseudogenic. Among the roughly 410 genotyped donors, approximately 77% belonged to the genetic ancestry cluster associated with self-reported Caucasian donors. Genome-wide SNP genotypes for about 65% of the 666 donors were used in a later genetic analysis, which treated that subset as a discovery cohort.

A word on this clone: It lacks a known antigen. Base-call qualities are not available, and no considerably larger clone is one nucleotide away.

Library preparation employed the immunoSEQ multiplex PCR assay. The multiplex PCR relied on a mix of 60 forward primers for TCR Vbeta segments and 13 reverse primers for TCR Jbeta segments. A multiplex PCR assay on genomic DNA amplified the CDR3 region of rearranged TCR beta genes. On the Illumina HiSeq System, the amplified TCR beta libraries were sequenced as 87-base-pair reads. The original methods were these. A later analysis counted approximately 76 million unique TCR beta chains across the 670 or so repertoires, and 9 million to 14 million of these chains were shared by at least two donors. To remove PCR and sequencing errors, raw reads were error-corrected and collapsed into unique sequences using a nearest-neighbor algorithm that merged closely related sequences. Alignment of CDR3 sequences to IMGT reference sequences was used to assign V, D and J gene segments. For a sequence to be retained, a match of at least six nucleotides was required to both a V gene segment and a J gene segment. Rearrangements were classified as productive when the CDR3 lacked stop codons and remained in frame with V and J, and all other rearrangements were classified as non-productive. CDR3 was defined by IMGT convention, running from the second conserved V-encoded cysteine to the conserved J-encoded phenylalanine. The earlier analysis of about 610 of the donors excluded sequences that lacked an unambiguous match to a single V gene segment. An earlier analysis of several hundred of the donors called V segments functional above 56.7% productive rearrangements and segregating when the between-donor standard deviation exceeded 5%. To diagnose cytomegalovirus status from the catalog of TCR beta chain sequences, a statistical classification framework was built. In a later analysis, TCR nucleotide sequences were compared against IMGT/GENE-DB human TR gene sequences so that V and J genes could be assigned. A later analysis assigned CDR3 sequences and most-parsimonious VDJ recombination scenarios with the TCRdist pipeline. In a later analysis, each TCR beta chain was defined by its CDR3 amino acid sequence together with its V-gene family, and reads without a unique V-gene family were excluded. In a later analysis, around 650 highly shared, low-generation-probability nucleotide sequences were removed to address suspected cross-contamination and a sequencing artifact. For each public chain, a later analysis derived a clonal expansion index from normalized ranks of inferred template counts within each repertoire. Generation probabilities in a later analysis came from a VDJ recombination model fitted to out-of-frame rearrangements, and those results were checked against IGoR. A later analysis scored TCR-TCR, TCR-HLA and TCR-CMV co-occurrence with hypergeometric tests, applying a repertoire-size bias correction to TCR pairs. To estimate false discovery rates, a later analysis permuted the HLA or CMV assignments 20 times. In a later analysis, co-occurring TCRs were grouped using DBSCAN, with TCRdist sequence similarity added in when clustering inside HLA-allele-positive subsets. Repertoires with fewer than 30,000 or more than 120,000 public chains, plus five repertoires with anomalous nucleotide sharing, were excluded from co-occurrence clustering. Sourced from immuneACCESS, this table was stored by TCRdb with only in-frame sequences that have V and J called. A share of the clones is absent; for the studies checked, an unresolved V gene accounts for under half, and the remainder has no known explanation. Clone size and V and J calls were adopted from that table, with D and trimming inferred from the DNA. A total of roughly 150,000 clones appear in this sample, about three quarters of them only once. Of the sample, around 1.4% falls within the top ten clones.

The CDR3 sequence holds 14 residues, the cysteine and phenylalanine included. Of all the DNA, just the CDR3 is kept, 42 bases in frame from base 1. The CDR1 and CDR2 encoded by the germline V gene are KGHSH and LQKENI. Trimming takes 3 bases from V and 8 bases from J, and the germline ends sit 14 bases apart. In total, 600 or so healthy bone marrow donors made up the cohort. Cohort members were all nominally healthy when sampled, although unrecorded immune exposures were likely present. The donor was CMV seronegative and was included in the group of a few hundred seronegative cohort members. A peripheral blood sample was provided by each donor, and peripheral blood mononuclear cells were used for TCR beta sequencing. The Qiagen DNeasy Blood Extraction Kit was used to extract genomic DNA from the blood cell samples. Summary of the overall study and its limitations: A group of highly shared sequence variants was considered likely to be a technical artifact of the sequencing pipeline. A further reported finding was that TCR beta sequences accurately predicted the HLA-A and HLA-B alleles for most subjects in the first cohort. The classifier was reported to diagnose cytomegalovirus status with high specificity and sensitivity in both the original cohort and the validation cohort. Because HLA typing was unavailable for some donors at each locus, only the typed subset was used in association tests. The presence/absence analyses assumed that sequencing depth was roughly uniform across donors, and that assumption may not be true. The cohort was sequenced for TCR beta chains only, and without alpha or paired-chain data the features that could be detected were limited. In the study, approximately 160 TCR beta chains were listed as associated with cytomegalovirus. According to a later analysis, parvovirus B19, influenza, CMV and Epstein-Barr virus appeared linked to several top co-occurrence clusters. The earlier analysis of almost 600 of the donors excluded around 17 rarely observed V segments, including chromosome 9 orphons, because counts were too low. Strong co-occurrence of HLA alleles, especially DR and DQ, made assigning TCR associations to individual alleles difficult. In an earlier analysis of approximately 590 of the donors, most TCR beta V segments appeared in productive rearrangements about 87% or about 30% of the time, broadly matching IMGT annotations. According to a later genetic analysis, donors in an Asian-associated ancestry cluster had fewer N-insertions in productive TCRs than the roughly 700-donor mean. The 87-base-pair reads could not distinguish some IMGT-functional V segments, including TRBV6-2 and TRBV6-3, so those segments were excluded. A later analysis associated 16,951 TCR beta sequences with specific HLA alleles at a false discovery rate of 0.05. A later genetic analysis associated a missense DCLRE1C variant with V-gene and J-gene trimming of TCR beta chains, and an independent cohort replicated the association. The authors suggested that the approach could potentially be extended to other disease states and immunological phenotypes. For the cohort, immune exposure information was limited to CMV serostatus. In a later analysis, TCR association rates were found to vary across HLA loci, with the most associated TCRs seen for DRB1 alleles and the fewest for HLA-C alleles. A later analysis found that HLA-associated TCR beta chains were more clonally expanded and had lower generation probabilities than equally common non-associated chains. Correlated functional status among segregating V segments might reflect linkage disequilibrium, but an unknown experimental factor could not be ruled out. In vitro tests confirmed that three of the cytomegalovirus-associated TCR beta chains recognize cytomegalovirus antigens. Across donors, most TCR sequences were observed very rarely, whereas some public TCRs were present in many individuals. Most CMV-associated TCR beta chains appeared to be HLA-restricted in a later analysis, and the HLA associations seemed to be driven largely by CMV exposure.

The TCR comes from a man younger than 35 in good health and CMV-seronegative. The rearrangement joined TRBV18 to TRBJ1-5; the D segment could be TRBD1, given 5 matching bases. The sequenced sample was PBMCs. The bases are TGTGCCAGCTCACCTCAGGGTGAGTGGGAGCCCCAGCATTTT. The encoded protein is CASSPQGEWEPQHF.